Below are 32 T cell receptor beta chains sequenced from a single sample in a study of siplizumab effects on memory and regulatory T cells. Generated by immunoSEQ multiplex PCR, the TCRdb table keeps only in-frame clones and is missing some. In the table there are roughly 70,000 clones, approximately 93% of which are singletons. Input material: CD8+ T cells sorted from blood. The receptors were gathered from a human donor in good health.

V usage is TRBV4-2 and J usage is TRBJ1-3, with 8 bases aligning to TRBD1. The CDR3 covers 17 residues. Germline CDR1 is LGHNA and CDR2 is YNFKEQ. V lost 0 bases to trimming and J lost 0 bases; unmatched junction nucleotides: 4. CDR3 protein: CASSQDGQGISGNTIYF. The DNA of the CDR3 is TGTGCCAGCAGCCAAGACGGACAGGGTATCTCTGGAAACACCATATATTTT.

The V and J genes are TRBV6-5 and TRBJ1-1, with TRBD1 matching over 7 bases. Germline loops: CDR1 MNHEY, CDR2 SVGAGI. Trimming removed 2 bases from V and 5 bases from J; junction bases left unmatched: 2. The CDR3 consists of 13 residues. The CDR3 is CASSYAQGTEAFF. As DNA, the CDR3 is TGTGCCAGCAGTTACGCACAGGGGACTGAAGCTTTCTTT.

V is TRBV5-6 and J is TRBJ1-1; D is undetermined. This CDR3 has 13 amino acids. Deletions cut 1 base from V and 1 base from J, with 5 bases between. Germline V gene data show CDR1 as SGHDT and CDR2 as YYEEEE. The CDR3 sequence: CASSLTQNTEAFF. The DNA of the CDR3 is TGTGCCAGCAGCTTGACCCAGAACACTGAAGCTTTCTTT.

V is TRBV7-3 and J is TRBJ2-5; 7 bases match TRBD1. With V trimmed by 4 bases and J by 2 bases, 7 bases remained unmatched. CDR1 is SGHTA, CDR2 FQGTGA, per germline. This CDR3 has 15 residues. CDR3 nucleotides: TGTGCCAGCAGCTCCACAGGGGCCTTACAAGAGACCCAGTACTTC. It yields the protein CASSSTGALQETQYF.

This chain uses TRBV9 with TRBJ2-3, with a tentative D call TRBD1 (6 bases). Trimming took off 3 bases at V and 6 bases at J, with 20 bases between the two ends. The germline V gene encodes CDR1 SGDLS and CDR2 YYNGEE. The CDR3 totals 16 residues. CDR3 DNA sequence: TGTGCCAGCAGCGGATCCGGGACAAGGACCACCGATACGCAGTATTTT. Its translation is CASSGSGTRTTDTQYF. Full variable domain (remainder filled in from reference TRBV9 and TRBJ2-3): DSGVTQTPKHLITATGQRVTLRCSPRSGDLSVYWYQQSLDQGLQFLIQYYNGEERAKGNILERFSAQQFPDLHSELNLSSLELGDSALYFCASSGSGTRTTDTQYFGPGTRLTVL.

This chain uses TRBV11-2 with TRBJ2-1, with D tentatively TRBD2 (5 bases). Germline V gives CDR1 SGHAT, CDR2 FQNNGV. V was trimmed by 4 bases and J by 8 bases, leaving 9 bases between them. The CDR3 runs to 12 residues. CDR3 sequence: CASSSMDYEQFF. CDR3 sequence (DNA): TGTGCCAGCAGCTCTATGGACTATGAGCAGTTCTTC.

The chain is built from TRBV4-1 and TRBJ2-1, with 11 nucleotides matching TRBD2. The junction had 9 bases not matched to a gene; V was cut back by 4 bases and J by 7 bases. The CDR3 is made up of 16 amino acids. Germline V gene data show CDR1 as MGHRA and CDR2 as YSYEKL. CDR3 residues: CASSLFLAGGQNEQFF. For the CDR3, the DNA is TGCGCCAGCAGCCTCTTTCTAGCGGGGGGTCAGAATGAGCAGTTCTTC.

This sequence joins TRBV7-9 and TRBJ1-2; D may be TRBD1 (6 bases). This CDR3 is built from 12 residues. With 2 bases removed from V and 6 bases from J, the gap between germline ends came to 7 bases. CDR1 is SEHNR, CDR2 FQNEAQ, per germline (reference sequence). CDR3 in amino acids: CASSLQGNGYTF. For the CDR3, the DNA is TGTGCCAGCAGCTTACAGGGGAATGGCTACACCTTC. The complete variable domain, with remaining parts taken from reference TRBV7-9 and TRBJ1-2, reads DTGVSQNPRHKITKRGQNVTFRCDPISEHNRLYWYRQTLGQGPEFLTYFQNEAQLEKSRLLSDRFSAERPKGSFSTLEIQRTEQGDSAMYLCASSLQGNGYTFGSGTRLTVV.

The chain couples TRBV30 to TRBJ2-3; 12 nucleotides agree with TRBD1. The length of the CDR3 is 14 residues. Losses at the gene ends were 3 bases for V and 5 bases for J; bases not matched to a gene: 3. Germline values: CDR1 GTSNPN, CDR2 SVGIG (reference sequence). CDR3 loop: CAWSGTGGEDTQYF. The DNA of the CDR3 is TGTGCCTGGAGCGGGACAGGGGGCGAAGATACGCAGTATTTT.

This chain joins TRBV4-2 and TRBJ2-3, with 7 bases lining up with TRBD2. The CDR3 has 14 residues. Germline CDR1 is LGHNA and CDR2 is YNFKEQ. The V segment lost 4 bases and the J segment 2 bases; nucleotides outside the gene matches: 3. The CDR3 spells CASSLRDYTDTQYF. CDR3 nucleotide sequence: TGTGCCAGCAGCCTCAGGGACTACACAGATACGCAGTATTTT.

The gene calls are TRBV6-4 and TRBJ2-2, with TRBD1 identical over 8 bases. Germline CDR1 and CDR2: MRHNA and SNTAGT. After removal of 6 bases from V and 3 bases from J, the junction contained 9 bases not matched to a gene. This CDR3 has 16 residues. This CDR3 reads CASRLTGTGDTGELFF. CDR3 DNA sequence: TGTGCCAGCAGACTAACCGGGACAGGAGACACCGGGGAGCTGTTTTTT.

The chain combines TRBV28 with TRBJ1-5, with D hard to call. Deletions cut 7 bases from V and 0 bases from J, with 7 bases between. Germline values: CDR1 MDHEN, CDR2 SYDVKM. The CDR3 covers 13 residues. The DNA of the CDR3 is TGTGCCAGCATAACTTTTAGCAATCAGCCCCAGCATTTT. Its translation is CASITFSNQPQHF.

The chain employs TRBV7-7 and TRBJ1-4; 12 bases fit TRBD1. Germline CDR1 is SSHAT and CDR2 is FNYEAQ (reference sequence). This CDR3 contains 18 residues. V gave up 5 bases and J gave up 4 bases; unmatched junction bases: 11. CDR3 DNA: TGTGCCAGCAGCCCCGGGACAGGGGGCCTCGGGAATAATGAAAAACTGTTTTTT. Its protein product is CASSPGTGGLGNNEKLFF.

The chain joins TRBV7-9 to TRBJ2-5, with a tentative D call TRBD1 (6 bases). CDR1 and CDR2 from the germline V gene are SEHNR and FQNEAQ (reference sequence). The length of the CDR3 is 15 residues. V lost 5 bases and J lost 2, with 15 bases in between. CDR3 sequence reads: CASSPPLGQQETQYF. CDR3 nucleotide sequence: TGTGCCAGCAGCCCCCCACTAGGACAGCAAGAGACCCAGTACTTC.

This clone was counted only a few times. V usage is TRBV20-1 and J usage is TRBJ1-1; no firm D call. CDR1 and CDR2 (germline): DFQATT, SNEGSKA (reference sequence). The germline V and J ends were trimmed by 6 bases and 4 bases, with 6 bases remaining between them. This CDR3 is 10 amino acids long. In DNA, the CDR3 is TGCAGTGCGCAAGGCACTGAAGCTTTCTTT. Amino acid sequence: CSAQGTEAFF.

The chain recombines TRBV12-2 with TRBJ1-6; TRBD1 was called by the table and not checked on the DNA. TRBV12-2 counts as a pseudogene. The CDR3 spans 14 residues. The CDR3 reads CASRPTGANSPLHF. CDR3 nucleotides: TGTGCAAGTCGCCCGACAGGGGCGAATTCACCCCTCCACTTT.

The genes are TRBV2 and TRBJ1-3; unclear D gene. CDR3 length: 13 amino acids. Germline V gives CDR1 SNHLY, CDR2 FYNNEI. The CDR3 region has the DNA TGTTCCGTCGAGGGCAGCTCTGGAAACACCATATATTTT. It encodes CSVEGSSGNTIYF.

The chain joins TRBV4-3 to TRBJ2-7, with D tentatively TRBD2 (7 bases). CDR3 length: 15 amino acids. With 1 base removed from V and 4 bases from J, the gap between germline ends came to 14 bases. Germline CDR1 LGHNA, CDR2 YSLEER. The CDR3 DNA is TGCGCCAGCAGCCAAGCCCGGCGGGGGCCGTACGAGCAGTACTTC. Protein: CASSQARRGPYEQYF.

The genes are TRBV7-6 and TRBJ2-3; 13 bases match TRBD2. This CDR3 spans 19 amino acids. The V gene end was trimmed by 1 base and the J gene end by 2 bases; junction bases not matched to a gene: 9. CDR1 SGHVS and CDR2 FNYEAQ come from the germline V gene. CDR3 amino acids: CASSLVQGTSGALTDTQYF. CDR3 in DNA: TGTGCCAGCAGCTTAGTCCAGGGGACTAGCGGGGCTCTCACAGATACGCAGTATTTT.

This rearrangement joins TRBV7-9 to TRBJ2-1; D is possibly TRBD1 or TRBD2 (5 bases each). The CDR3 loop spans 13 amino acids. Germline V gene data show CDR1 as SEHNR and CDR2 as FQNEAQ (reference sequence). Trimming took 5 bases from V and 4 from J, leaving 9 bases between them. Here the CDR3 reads CASSGTGYNEQFF. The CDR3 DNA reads TGTGCCAGCAGCGGGACGGGATACAATGAGCAGTTCTTC.

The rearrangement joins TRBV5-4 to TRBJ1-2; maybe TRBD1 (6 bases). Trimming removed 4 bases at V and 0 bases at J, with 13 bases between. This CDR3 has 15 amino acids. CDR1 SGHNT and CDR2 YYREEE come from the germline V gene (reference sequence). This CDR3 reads CASSPRTDSNYGYTF. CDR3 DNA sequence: TGTGCCAGCAGCCCGAGGACAGATTCTAACTATGGCTACACCTTC.

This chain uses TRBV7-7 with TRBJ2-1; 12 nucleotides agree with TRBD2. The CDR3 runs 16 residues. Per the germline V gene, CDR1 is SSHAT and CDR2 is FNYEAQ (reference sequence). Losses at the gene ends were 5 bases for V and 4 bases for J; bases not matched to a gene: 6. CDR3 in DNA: TGTGCCAGCAGCCTCCTAGCGGGGGGGCCGTACAATGAGCAGTTCTTC. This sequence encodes CASSLLAGGPYNEQFF.

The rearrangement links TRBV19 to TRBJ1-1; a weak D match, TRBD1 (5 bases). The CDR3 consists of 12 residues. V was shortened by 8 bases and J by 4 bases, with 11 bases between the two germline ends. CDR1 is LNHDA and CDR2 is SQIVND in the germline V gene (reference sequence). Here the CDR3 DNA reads TGTGCCAGTTTTCAGGGAGCCACTGAAGCTTTCTTT. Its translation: CASFQGATEAFF.

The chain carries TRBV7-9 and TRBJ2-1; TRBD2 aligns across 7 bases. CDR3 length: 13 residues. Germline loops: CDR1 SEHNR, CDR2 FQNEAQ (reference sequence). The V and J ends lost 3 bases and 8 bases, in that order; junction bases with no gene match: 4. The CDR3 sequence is CASSFPGGYEQFF. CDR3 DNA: TGTGCCAGCAGCTTTCCGGGGGGTTATGAGCAGTTCTTC.

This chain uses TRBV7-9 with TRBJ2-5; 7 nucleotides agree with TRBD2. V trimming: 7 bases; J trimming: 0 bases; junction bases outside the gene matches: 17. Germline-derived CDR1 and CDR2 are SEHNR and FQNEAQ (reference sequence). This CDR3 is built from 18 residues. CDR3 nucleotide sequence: TGTGCCAGCACAGTTTCGGGCAGCGGGGACCTGTACCAAGAGACCCAGTACTTC. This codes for CASTVSGSGDLYQETQYF. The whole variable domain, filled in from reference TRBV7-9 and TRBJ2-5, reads DTGVSQNPRHKITKRGQNVTFRCDPISEHNRLYWYRQTLGQGPEFLTYFQNEAQLEKSRLLSDRFSAERPKGSFSTLEIQRTEQGDSAMYLCASTVSGSGDLYQETQYFGPGTRLLVL.

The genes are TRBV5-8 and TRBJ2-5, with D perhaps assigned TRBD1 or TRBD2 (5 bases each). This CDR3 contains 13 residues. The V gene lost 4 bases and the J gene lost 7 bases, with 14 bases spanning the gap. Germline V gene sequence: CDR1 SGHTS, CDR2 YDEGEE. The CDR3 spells CASSLFGTGTQYF. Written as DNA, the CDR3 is TGTGCCAGCAGCCTGTTTGGGACGGGGACCCAGTACTTC.

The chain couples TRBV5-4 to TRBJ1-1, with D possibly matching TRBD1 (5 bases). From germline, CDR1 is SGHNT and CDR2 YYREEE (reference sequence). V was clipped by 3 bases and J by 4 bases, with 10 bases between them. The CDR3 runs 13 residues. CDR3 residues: CASSWDWGTEAFF. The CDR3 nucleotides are TGTGCCAGCAGCTGGGACTGGGGCACTGAAGCTTTCTTT.

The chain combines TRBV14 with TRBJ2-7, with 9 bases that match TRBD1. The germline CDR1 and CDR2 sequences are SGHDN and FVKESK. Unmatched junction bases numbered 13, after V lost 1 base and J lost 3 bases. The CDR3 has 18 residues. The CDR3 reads CASSQGVKYTGGVYEQYF. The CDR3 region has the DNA TGTGCCAGCAGCCAAGGTGTTAAGTATACAGGGGGCGTCTACGAGCAGTACTTC.

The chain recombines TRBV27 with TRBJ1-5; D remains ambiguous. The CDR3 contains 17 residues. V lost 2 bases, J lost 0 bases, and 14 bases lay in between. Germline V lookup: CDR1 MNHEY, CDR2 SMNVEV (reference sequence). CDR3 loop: CASSLEESDYSNQPQHF. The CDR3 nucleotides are TGTGCCAGCAGTTTAGAGGAGTCAGATTATAGCAATCAGCCCCAGCATTTT.

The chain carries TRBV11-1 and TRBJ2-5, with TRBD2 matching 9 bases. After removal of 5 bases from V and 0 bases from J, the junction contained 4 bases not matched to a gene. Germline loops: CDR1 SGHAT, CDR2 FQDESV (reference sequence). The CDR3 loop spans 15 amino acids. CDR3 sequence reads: CASSTAGGNQETQYF. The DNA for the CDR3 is TGTGCCAGCAGCACCGCGGGGGGGAACCAAGAGACCCAGTACTTC. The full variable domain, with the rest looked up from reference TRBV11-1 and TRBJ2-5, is EAEVAQSPRYKITEKSQAVAFWCDPISGHATLYWYRQILGQGPELLVQFQDESVVDDSQLPKDRFSAERLKGVDSTLKIQPAELGDSAMYLCASSTAGGNQETQYFGPGTRLLVL.

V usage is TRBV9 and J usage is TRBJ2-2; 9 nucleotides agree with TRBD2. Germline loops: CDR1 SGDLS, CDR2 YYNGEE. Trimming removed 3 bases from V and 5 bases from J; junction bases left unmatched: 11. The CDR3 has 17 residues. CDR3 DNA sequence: TGTGCCAGCAGCGAGTCTTTAGCGGGGGACCAAACCGGGGAGCTGTTTTTT. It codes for CASSESLAGDQTGELFF.

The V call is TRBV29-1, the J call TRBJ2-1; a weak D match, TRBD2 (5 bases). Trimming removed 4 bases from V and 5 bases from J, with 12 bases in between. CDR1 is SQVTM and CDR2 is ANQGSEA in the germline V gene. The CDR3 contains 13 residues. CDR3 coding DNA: TGCAGCGTTGCCAGCGGAACTCACAATGAGCAGTTCTTC. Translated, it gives CSVASGTHNEQFF.